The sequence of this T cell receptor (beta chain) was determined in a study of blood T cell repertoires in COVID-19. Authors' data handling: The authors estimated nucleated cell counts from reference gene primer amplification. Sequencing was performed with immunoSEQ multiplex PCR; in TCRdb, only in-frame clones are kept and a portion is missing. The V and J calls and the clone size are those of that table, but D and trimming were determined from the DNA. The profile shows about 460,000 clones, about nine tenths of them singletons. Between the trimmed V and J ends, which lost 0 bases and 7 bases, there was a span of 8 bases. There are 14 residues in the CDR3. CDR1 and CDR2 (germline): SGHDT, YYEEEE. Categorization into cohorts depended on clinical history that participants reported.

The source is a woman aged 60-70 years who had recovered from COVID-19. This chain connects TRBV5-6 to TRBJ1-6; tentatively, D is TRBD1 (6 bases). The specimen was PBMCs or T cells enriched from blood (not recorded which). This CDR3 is CASSLDRVNSPLHF. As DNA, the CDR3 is TGTGCCAGCAGCTTGGACAGGGTGAATTCACCCCTCCACTTT.